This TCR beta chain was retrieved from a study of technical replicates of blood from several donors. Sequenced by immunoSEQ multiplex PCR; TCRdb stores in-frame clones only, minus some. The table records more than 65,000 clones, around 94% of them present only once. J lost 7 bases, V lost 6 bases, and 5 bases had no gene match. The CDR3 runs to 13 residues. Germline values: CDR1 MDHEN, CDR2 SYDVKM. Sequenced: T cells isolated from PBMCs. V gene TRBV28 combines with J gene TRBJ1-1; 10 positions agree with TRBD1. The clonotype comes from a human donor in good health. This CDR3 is CASRGGTGVEAFF. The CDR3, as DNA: TGTGCCAGCAGGGGCGGGACAGGGGTTGAAGCTTTCTTT.